Listed below are T cell receptor beta chains from one sample, sequenced in a study of beta chain features in type 1 diabetes. Using immunoSEQ multiplex PCR, the repertoire was profiled, and TCRdb retains in-frame clones only, with some absent. The sample lists 200,000 to 250,000 clones, 9% to 10% occurring once. Sequenced sample: naive CD4+ T cells from blood. These receptors originate from a woman aged 18 to 35 in good health. The CDR3 runs from the conserved cysteine through the conserved F or W. Fields, in order: J gene, clone size, V gene, D gene, CDR3 DNA, CDR3 protein. The D gene is left open where the match is weak. Expanded clones get a size class; other rows say once, few or many, or leave the size out.

>TRBJ2-7|many|TRBV7-9|TRBD2
TGTGCCAGCAGCCCCGGTCCTAGCGGGAGGCCCTGGGAGCAGTACTTC
CASSPGPSGRPWEQYF
>TRBJ1-4|few|TRBV5-6|TRBD1
TGTGCCAGCAGCTTGGGCCGGGACAGCCAACTTGCAACTAATGAAAAACTGTTTTTT
CASSLGRDSQLATNEKLFF
>TRBJ2-1|few|TRBV5-1|TRBD1
TGCGCCAGCAGCCCTGGACAGGGGGATGGTTATGAGCAGTTCTTC
CASSPGQGDGYEQFF
>TRBJ2-3|-|TRBV19|-
TGTGCCACCCGTAGGGGTTCAAGCACAGATACGCAGTATTTT
CATRRGSSTDTQYF
>TRBJ2-3|-|TRBV7-2|TRBD2
TGTGCCAGCAGCTTAACCTCGACTAGCGGTCGAAAGGATACGCAGTATTTT
CASSLTSTSGRKDTQYF
>TRBJ1-5|-|TRBV5-6|-
TGTGCCAGCAGCGGGGGGAGCCTTGGCAATCAGCCCCAGCATTTT
CASSGGSLGNQPQHF
>TRBJ1-2|-|TRBV6-6|TRBD1
TGTGCCAGCAGTTACAGCGGACAGGGCTATGGCTACACCTTC
CASSYSGQGYGYTF
>TRBJ2-5|few|TRBV5-1|-
TGCGCCAGCGGCATTACGGGGGAGGAGACCCAGTACTTC
CASGITGEETQYF
>TRBJ2-7|few|TRBV7-6|-
TGTGCCAGCAGCTCGCCAGGCCGTTCCTACGAGCAGTACTTC
CASSSPGRSYEQYF
>TRBJ2-2|-|TRBV5-4|-
TGTGCCAGCAGATATCTAGCCGGGGAGCTGTTTTTT
CASRYLAGELFF
>TRBJ2-1|-|TRBV5-1|-
TGCGCCAGCAGCTTGGAAAAAGGGGGCAATGAGCAGTTCTTC
CASSLEKGGNEQFF
>TRBJ2-3|-|TRBV4-1|-
TGCGCCAGCAGGCAGGGGTTCTTGGCAGGGGGGGATACGCAGTATTTT
CASRQGFLAGGDTQYF
>TRBJ2-2|few|TRBV15|-
TGTGCCACCAGCAGGTCGGTCGCCCCCACCGGGGAGCTGTTTTTT
CATSRSVAPTGELFF
>TRBJ1-3|-|TRBV29-1|-
TGCAGCGCTTCCTCTGGCGGAAACACCATATATTTT
CSASSGGNTIYF
>TRBJ1-2|-|TRBV5-1|-
TGCGCCAGCAGCAATATTGGACGGACACGGCTTAACTATGGCTACACCTTC
CASSNIGRTRLNYGYTF
>TRBJ2-1|few|TRBV6-5|-
TGTGCCAGCAGTTACGTACCCACGGCGGTCAATGAGCAGTTCTTC
CASSYVPTAVNEQFF
>TRBJ2-3|many|TRBV29-1|TRBD2
TGCAGCGTATCGGGACTAGCGGGTGCCACAGATACGCAGTATTTT
CSVSGLAGATDTQYF
>TRBJ2-5|few|TRBV11-2|-
TGTGCCAGCAGCCTTCAGGGCAGGGTGTCGTACTTC
CASSLQGRVSYF
>TRBJ2-5|many|TRBV20-1|-
TGCAGTGCTTCCCTCTCGACCCAGTACTTC
CSASLSTQYF
>TRBJ1-1|-|TRBV27|-
TGTGCCAGCAGTTTTTTGGGCACCCGGAACACTGAAGCTTTCTTT
CASSFLGTRNTEAFF
>TRBJ1-6|-|TRBV7-2|-
TGTGCCAGCAGCTTAAGGAAACAACAGGTTTATAATTCACCCCTCCACTTT
CASSLRKQQVYNSPLHF
>TRBJ2-7|-|TRBV9|TRBD2
TGTGCCAGCAGCACCGACTCTGGGGCGGGAGGCTACGAGCAGTACTTC
CASSTDSGAGGYEQYF
>TRBJ2-7|-|TRBV10-3|-
TGTGCCATCAGTGACCCGAGGGCCGGGGGTGAGCAGTACTTC
CAISDPRAGGEQYF
>TRBJ1-2|-|TRBV4-2|-
TGTGCCAGCAGCCAAGATACACGGAGCTATGGCTACACCTTC
CASSQDTRSYGYTF
>TRBJ2-7|few|TRBV30|TRBD1
TGTGCCTGTACGGGGACAGCACCCTTAGGCGAGCAGTACTTC
CACTGTAPLGEQYF
>TRBJ2-2|-|TRBV11-2|-
TGTGCCAGCAGCCCCCCGGGCACCGGGGAGCTGTTTTTT
CASSPPGTGELFF
>TRBJ2-1|many|TRBV7-9|TRBD2
TGTGCCAGCAGCGACGGAGGGAGGGACTACAATGAGCAGTTCTTC
CASSDGGRDYNEQFF
>TRBJ2-1|few|TRBV29-1|-
TGCAGCGTTGAAGATCTAGTCCTTCCATTCTACAATGAGCAGTTCTTC
CSVEDLVLPFYNEQFF
>TRBJ2-5|few|TRBV7-8|TRBD2
TGTGCCAGCAGCCTCGCGACTAGCGGGGGGCAAGAGACCCAGTACTTC
CASSLATSGGQETQYF
>TRBJ2-1|-|TRBV5-1|-
TGCGCCAGCAACTTCGGGATTCACGAAGGGGGTGAGCAGTTCTTC
CASNFGIHEGGEQFF
>TRBJ2-3|-|TRBV9|TRBD1
TGTGCCAGCAGCCCAAGACAGGGGACTACAGATACGCAGTATTTT
CASSPRQGTTDTQYF
>TRBJ2-7|few|TRBV18|-
TGTGCCAGCTCACCACCTTCATACGAGCAGTACTTC
CASSPPSYEQYF
>TRBJ2-3|few|TRBV25-1|TRBD2
TGTGCCAGCTTCGGGGGACTAGCGGCAGATACGCAGTATTTT
CASFGGLAADTQYF
>TRBJ1-1|-|TRBV5-1|TRBD1
TGCGCCAGCAGCCTGACAGGGGGCGCAGCTTTCTTT
CASSLTGGAAFF
>TRBJ2-3|-|TRBV5-6|TRBD2
TGTGCCAGCAGCTTGACTAGCGGGAGTGGAGATACGCAGTATTTT
CASSLTSGSGDTQYF
>TRBJ2-3|few|TRBV19|TRBD1
TGTGCCAGTAGTATTCGGGACAGGGAATTCTCAGATACGCAGTATTTT
CASSIRDREFSDTQYF
>TRBJ1-5|-|TRBV5-1|TRBD1
TGCGCCAGCAGCTTGGGACAGGGCGAGGGCAATCAGCCCCAGCATTTT
CASSLGQGEGNQPQHF
>TRBJ1-2|-|TRBV28|TRBD1
TGTGCCAGCAGGGTAACGGGACAGCTTTATGGCTACACCTTC
CASRVTGQLYGYTF
>TRBJ2-3|-|TRBV10-3|-
TGTGCCATCAGTGAGGACCTGGGCGCAGATACGCAGTATTTT
CAISEDLGADTQYF
>TRBJ2-7|-|TRBV5-4|TRBD1
TGTGCCAGCAGCTCGACGGGACAGGAGCTCGAGCAGTACTTC
CASSSTGQELEQYF
>TRBJ1-2|-|TRBV7-9|-
TGTGCCAGCAGCTTAGGCGCCCGCGCAGGGTCAGCGGGCGGCTACACCTTC
CASSLGARAGSAGGYTF
>TRBJ1-1|many|TRBV7-9|-
TGTGCCAGCTGTTTTGGAGCTGACACTGAAGCTTTCTTT
CASCFGADTEAFF
>TRBJ2-7|few|TRBV28|-
TGTGCCAGCAGTTTATTGCGGGGCGAGCAGTACTTC
CASSLLRGEQYF
>TRBJ2-5|-|TRBV5-5|TRBD2
TGTGCCAGCAGCCAGGGACTACAAGAGACCCAGTACTTC
CASSQGLQETQYF
>TRBJ2-1|-|TRBV28|-
TGTGCCAGCAGTTTAACGACTCGGGATTGGAATGAGCAGTTCTTC
CASSLTTRDWNEQFF
>TRBJ2-3|-|TRBV21-1|-
TGTGCCAGCAGCAATATGGGACAGACCTTTGGCATGGATACGCAGTATTTT
CASSNMGQTFGMDTQYF
>TRBJ1-4|-|TRBV25-1|TRBD1
TGTGCCAGCAGCAGGCGGACAGGGGGTGAAAAACTGTTTTTT
CASSRRTGGEKLFF
>TRBJ1-5|-|TRBV2|TRBD1
TGTGCCAGCAGTGAAGGGACAGGGAGGCCGGGGCCCCAGCATTTT
CASSEGTGRPGPQHF
>TRBJ1-1|-|TRBV7-3|-
TGTGCCAGCAGCTCAGGGTCCGACACTGAAGCTTTCTTT
CASSSGSDTEAFF
>TRBJ1-1|few|TRBV29-1|-
TGCAGCGTTCGGCGCTTAGCAAACACTGAAGCTTTCTTT
CSVRRLANTEAFF
>TRBJ2-7|few|TRBV19|TRBD1
TGTGCCAGTAGTAGGGACAGCTACGAGCAGTACTTC
CASSRDSYEQYF
>TRBJ2-3|-|TRBV5-4|TRBD2
TGTGCCAGCAGCTCAGCGGGAGGGGATACGCAGTATTTT
CASSSAGGDTQYF